This entry is about one T cell receptor beta chain. Its specificity is not known. This sample stems from a study of T-cell memory formation after mild COVID-19. General study results and limits: Among CD4+ contracting clones, most were CM and EM, and CD8+ ones EMRA. Contracting clones from day 15 to 85 had balanced CD4/CD8; later expanders favoured CD4+. Pre-infection memory harbored some responding clones, suggesting cross-reactive memory joined.

Constant-segment primers served in 5'RACE that generated TCR alpha and TCR beta cDNA libraries bearing sample barcodes and UMIs. TCRdb reanalysed the 5' RACE reads using MiXCR and keeps one entry per CDR3 protein. The profile shows over 45,000 distinct CDR3 sequences, around 30% of them singletons. V lost 5 bases to trimming and J lost 6 bases, with 16 bases between them. This CDR3 spans 15 amino acids. The germline V gene encodes CDR1 SGHVS and CDR2 FQNEAQ. Sequences were obtained from PBMCs or a T cell subset sorted from them (not recorded which). The origin of this receptor is a man aged 18-30 years who had mild COVID-19 (a few samples of this study predate the infection). Cell type and time point are not known. V gene TRBV7-8 combines with J gene TRBJ2-2; D might be TRBD1 or TRBD2, each matching 5 bases. The CDR3: CASSQASGPAGELFF. Written as DNA, the CDR3 is TGTGCCAGCAGCCAAGCATCGGGGCCGGCCGGGGAGCTGTTTTTT.